The 25 T cell receptor beta chains below were found in one sample sequenced in a study of CD8+CD57+ T cells in acquired aplastic anemia. Patients sequenced had flow cytometry evidence of CD8+CD57+ cell expansion. It was genomic DNA that served as the template for profiling TCR beta VDJ and CDR3. MiXCR, applied by TCRdb to the reads, yields one record per CDR3 protein. The sample has approximately 190,000 distinct CDR3 sequences, roughly half seen once. Sequenced: sorted CD4+, CD8+, or CD8+CD57+ T cells (not recorded which) from PBMCs. The receptors stem from a human donor with aplastic anemia.

This clonotype was seen repeatedly, ten times or more. The chain uses TRBV11-2 and TRBJ2-7, with 12 bases aligning to TRBD2. Germline values: CDR1 SGHAT, CDR2 FQNNGV. The CDR3 extends over 17 amino acids. Trimming at V came to 4 bases and at J to 3 bases, leaving 10 bases not matched to a gene. The CDR3 nucleotides read TGTGCCAGCAGCTCACAAATGACTAGCGGGAGTAGCTACGAGCAGTACTTC. It specifies CASSSQMTSGSSYEQYF.

The gene calls are TRBV12-5 and TRBJ1-2, with D tentatively TRBD1 (6 bases). With 3 bases removed from V and 4 bases from J, the gap between germline ends came to 18 bases. The germline V gene has CDR1 LGHNT and CDR2 FRNRAP. The CDR3 has 16 amino acids. Here the CDR3 reads CASGFGGGSHTYGYTF. In DNA form, the CDR3 reads TGTGCTAGTGGTTTCGGCGGGGGCTCCCACACCTATGGCTACACCTTC.

This clonotype was observed once. The genes are TRBV10-1 and TRBJ2-7, with D uncertain. The CDR3 length is 13 residues. Trimming cost V 5 bases and J 0 bases, with 8 bases left between them. Germline CDR1 reads WNHNN; CDR2 reads SYGVQD (reference sequence). The CDR3 loop is CASSYQDSYEQYF. In DNA, the CDR3 is TGCGCCAGCAGTTACCAGGACTCCTACGAGCAGTACTTC.

The chain has TRBV5-8 and TRBJ1-4; D is uncertain. The CDR3 sequence is 16 residues long. Germline V gene data show CDR1 as SGHTS and CDR2 as YDEGEE. With 0 bases removed from V and 0 bases from J, the gap between germline ends came to 9 bases. The CDR3 is CASSLGQVTTNEKLFF. The CDR3 DNA sequence: TGTGCCAGCAGCTTGGGGCAGGTCACAACTAATGAAAAACTGTTTTTT.

This chain's CDR3 is CATRDRADYGYTF. DNA for the CDR3: TGTGCCACCCGGGACAGGGCGGACTATGGCTACACCTTC. The chain combines TRBV2 with TRBJ1-2; 9 positions agree with TRBD1. This CDR3 spans 13 amino acids. Trimming took 10 bases from V and 3 from J; bases not matched to a gene: 6. Per the germline V gene, CDR1 is SNHLY and CDR2 is FYNNEI.

This clonotype occurred many times. V usage is TRBV5-1 and J usage is TRBJ2-5; tentative D call: TRBD2 (6 bases). CDR1 is SGHRS and CDR2 is YFSETQ in the germline V gene. V dropped 0 bases and J dropped 4 bases, with 13 bases sitting between them. There are 15 residues in the CDR3. CDR3 in amino acids: CASSLEGSGRETQYF. The CDR3 DNA reads TGCGCCAGCAGCTTGGAAGGGTCCGGGAGAGAGACCCAGTACTTC.

This rearrangement joins TRBV20-1 to TRBJ2-1; 9 nucleotides agree with TRBD2. Germline loops: CDR1 DFQATT, CDR2 SNEGSKA (reference sequence). This CDR3 spans 13 amino acids. CDR3 region: CSAVAGGLNEQFF. The DNA for the CDR3 is TGCAGCGCCGTTGCGGGAGGGCTCAATGAGCAGTTCTTC.

The CDR3, as DNA: TGTGCCAGCCGGGACAGTAGAACCGGGGAGCTGTTTTTT. Amino acids: CASRDSRTGELFF. The rearrangement links TRBV28 to TRBJ2-2; 7 nucleotides align to TRBD1. CDR1 and CDR2 (germline): MDHEN, SYDVKM. This CDR3 is 13 amino acids long. The trim removed 8 bases at V and 5 bases at J, leaving 5 bases unmatched.

The rearrangement links TRBV20-1 to TRBJ1-2, with TRBD1 identical over 9 bases. Germline V gene lookup returns CDR1 DFQATT and CDR2 SNEGSKA (reference sequence). There are 11 residues in the CDR3. Trimming cost V 7 bases and J 5 bases; bases outside gene matches: 2. CDR3 DNA: TGCAGTGGACAGGGGGAATATGGCTACACCTTC. Protein product: CSGQGEYGYTF.

This clonotype appeared many times. J is TRBJ2-7 and V is TRBV25-1, with unresolved D. CDR1 and CDR2 (germline): MGHDK, SYGVNS. The CDR3 extends over 12 amino acids. Trimming took 6 bases from V and 2 from J, leaving 8 bases between them. DNA of the CDR3: TGTGCCAGCAGCCTGGGGACCTACGAGCAGTACTTC. Protein: CASSLGTYEQYF.

There are a few counts of this clonotype. The chain is built from TRBV7-8 and TRBJ2-6; 11 nucleotides align to TRBD2. With V trimmed by 5 bases and J by 4 bases, 7 bases remained unmatched. Looked up from germline, CDR1 is SGHVS and CDR2 is FQNEAQ. The CDR3 length is 17 residues. CDR3 in amino acids: CASSHVAGGNGANVLTF. CDR3 coding DNA: TGTGCCAGCAGCCACGTAGCGGGAGGGAACGGGGCCAACGTCCTGACTTTC.

The chain joins TRBV20-1 to TRBJ1-6, with a possible D match to TRBD1 (5 bases). The CDR3 consists of 13 residues. CDR1 and CDR2 (germline): DFQATT, SNEGSKA (reference sequence). The V end was cut by 6 bases, the J end by 10 bases, with 16 bases between. DNA for the CDR3: TGCAGTGCGGGGGAGGGGTGGCGCTCACCCCTCCACTTT. It encodes CSAGEGWRSPLHF.

The genes are TRBV10-3 and TRBJ2-1; 7 nucleotides align to TRBD1. V shed 7 bases and J 8 bases; nucleotides not matched to a gene: 8. Germline-derived CDR1 and CDR2 are ENHRY and SYGVKD. The CDR3 spans 13 residues. The DNA for the CDR3 is TGTGCCATCACAGTCAAACAGGGGTATGAGCAGTTCTTC. Translating it yields CAITVKQGYEQFF.

This sequence joins TRBV29-1 and TRBJ2-7, with D tentatively TRBD1 (7 bases). Germline CDR1 SQVTM, CDR2 ANQGSEA. V was trimmed by 7 bases and J by 2 bases, leaving 15 bases between them. The CDR3 runs 13 residues. CDR3 in amino acids: CSGGDRGTYEQYF. The CDR3 DNA sequence: TGCAGCGGCGGGGACAGAGGAACCTACGAGCAGTACTTC.

The CDR3, as DNA: TGTGCCAGCAGCTTAGGGGTCACCACTGAAGCTTTCTTT. Translating it yields CASSLGVTTEAFF. V is TRBV7-6 and J is TRBJ1-1; D is uncertain. Per germline, CDR1 SGHVS and CDR2 FNYEAQ. This CDR3 spans 13 amino acids. V was cut by 1 base and J by 4 bases, with 7 bases left in between.

This clonotype was seen repeatedly, ten times or more. The chain has TRBV2 and TRBJ1-2, with D perhaps TRBD1 (6 bases). This CDR3 spans 15 amino acids. The germline CDR1 and CDR2 sequences are SNHLY and FYNNEI. With 11 bases removed from V and 1 base from J, the gap between germline ends came to 20 bases. CDR3 DNA sequence: TGTGCCTATAAGGTCGGGGCAGGGGTTAACTATGGCTACACCTTC. Protein sequence: CAYKVGAGVNYGYTF.

This clonotype was observed once. The chain recombines TRBV6-2 or TRBV6-3 with TRBJ1-6; 7 positions agree with TRBD1. The CDR3 runs 14 residues. The V gene end was trimmed by 8 bases and the J gene end by 6 bases; junction bases not matched to a gene: 7. Per germline, CDR1 MNHEY and CDR2 SVGEGT. CDR3 loop: CASRQGQINSPLHF. CDR3 nucleotide sequence: TGTGCCAGCCGCCAGGGACAGATTAATTCACCCCTCCACTTT.

On this clonotype itself: A read error may explain this, as a much larger clone is one base away. This chain uses TRBV11-2 with TRBJ1-1, with D uncertain. The CDR3 spans 14 residues. V lost 6 bases, J lost 3 bases, and 14 bases lay in between. CDR1 is SGHAT and CDR2 is FQNNGV in the germline V gene. The CDR3 sequence is CASSQAFSDTEAFF. The CDR3 nucleotides are TGTGCCAGCAGTCAGGCCTTCTCGGACACTGAAGCTTTCTTT.

This clonotype was counted at least ten times. The chain couples TRBV7-2 to TRBJ2-3; D gene unclear. Germline lookup yields CDR1 SGHTA and CDR2 FQGNSA. The CDR3 contains 12 residues. Trimming removed 5 bases from V and 6 bases from J, with 9 bases in between. In DNA, the CDR3 is TGTGCCAGCAGCCACCATAAGGATACGCAGTATTTT. Translated, it gives CASSHHKDTQYF.

V is TRBV12-5 and J is TRBJ2-3; D uncertain. V lost 8 bases, J lost 1 base, and 19 bases lay in between. CDR1 and CDR2 from the germline V gene are LGHNT and FRNRAP. The CDR3 consists of 16 residues. The DNA of the CDR3 is TGTGCTAGTACGGTAACGATCGGATCGGGCACAGATACGCAGTATTTT. This translates into CASTVTIGSGTDTQYF.

The chain is built from TRBV5-4 and TRBJ1-2; 9 bases fit TRBD1. The V and J ends lost 4 bases and 8 bases, in that order; junction bases with no gene match: 9. The CDR3 is 14 residues long. The V gene's germline CDR1 is SGHNT and CDR2 YYREEE (reference sequence). The CDR3 is CASSDSGQGGGYTF. The CDR3 DNA reads as TGTGCCAGCAGCGACTCGGGACAGGGCGGGGGCTACACCTTC.

Comments on this clonotype: Possible read error: a much larger clone is one base away. This is likely a read error, given that the CDR3 carries no conserved phenylalanine or tryptophan at its end. This chain connects TRBV7-2 to TRBJ1-1; TRBD1 matches 8 bases. CDR3 length equals 15 residues. The J segment lost 5 bases and the V segment lost 6 bases, leaving 11 bases of the junction unmatched. CDR1 is SGHTA, CDR2 FQGNSA, per germline. The DNA of the CDR3 is TGTGCCAGCAGGACGACAGGGGTTAGGATGACTGAAGCTTTCCTT. Translated, it gives CASRTTGVRMTEAFL.

The gene calls are TRBV7-2 and TRBJ2-2, with D perhaps matching TRBD2 (5 bases). V lost 2 bases and J lost 5, with 6 bases in between. Germline V gene sequence: CDR1 SGHTA, CDR2 FQGNSA. The CDR3 contains 13 residues. In DNA form, the CDR3 reads TGTGCCAGCAGCTTATGGACTACCGGGGAGCTGTTTTTT. The encoded protein is CASSLWTTGELFF.

This clonotype was found many times. The V call is TRBV7-2, the J call TRBJ2-7, with D possibly being TRBD2 (6 bases). CDR1 is SGHTA and CDR2 is FQGNSA in the germline V gene. V was shortened by 3 bases and J by 3 bases, with 15 bases between the two germline ends. This CDR3 has 15 residues. CDR3 sequence (DNA): TGTGCCAGCAGCTTCCTCGGAGGGGACGGCTACGAGCAGTACTTC. Protein product: CASSFLGGDGYEQYF.

To note about this clonotype: At one end, the junction sequence differs from germline, possibly due to a read error. The J gene is TRBJ2-7, the V gene TRBV5-1, with TRBD1 identical over 9 bases. Germline V lookup: CDR1 SGHRS, CDR2 YFSETQ. The CDR3 has 14 residues. The CDR3 sequence is CASSLRGQGNEQCF. CDR3 in DNA: TGCGCCAGCAGCTTGAGGGGACAGGGAAACGAGCAGTGCTTC. Drawing the rest from reference TRBV5-1 and TRBJ2-7, the complete variable domain is KAGVTQTPRYLIKTRGQQVTLSCSPISGHRSVSWYQQTPGQGLQFLFEYFSETQRNKGNFPGRFSGRQFSNSRSEMNVSTLELGDSALYLCASSLRGQGNEQCFGPGTRLTVT.